These 16 T cell receptor beta chains were all obtained from the same sample, sequenced in a study of T cell responses to AZD1222 COVID-19 vaccine. TCRdb's table, derived via immunoSEQ multiplex PCR, lists solely in-frame clones and lacks some. The table has about 93,000 clones, about 90% seen once. The sequenced sample was peripheral blood, obtained on day 0 of AZD1222 vaccination. The receptors shown here come from an adult in good health.

As to this clone: This is likely an artifact of a read error, given a far larger clone one base away. The chain carries TRBV27 and TRBJ2-7; D unresolved. The CDR3 sequence is 13 residues long. The germline V gene has CDR1 MNHEY and CDR2 SMNVEV (reference sequence). The germline V and J ends were trimmed by 2 bases and 1 base, with 6 bases remaining between them. The CDR3: CASSLAQSYEQYF. CDR3 coding DNA: TGTGCCAGCAGTTTAGCACAGTCCTACGAGCAGTACTTC.

The V and J genes are TRBV3-1 (or the pseudogene TRBV3-2) and TRBJ1-2; maybe TRBD1 (6 bases). Per the germline V gene, CDR1 is LGHDT and CDR2 is YNNKEL (reference sequence). V was pared by 4 bases and J by 4 bases, with 19 bases between. The CDR3 contains 16 residues. This chain's CDR3 is CASSPSGGLAFYGYTF. The CDR3 coding sequence is TGTGCCAGCAGCCCCTCTGGGGGCCTCGCCTTCTATGGCTACACCTTC.

This chain joins TRBV7-8 and TRBJ1-1, with D unresolved. Trimming removed 5 bases from V and 5 bases from J, with 18 bases in between. This CDR3 has 15 amino acids. CDR1 and CDR2 (germline): SGHVS, FQNEAQ. DNA for the CDR3: TGTGCCAGCAGCCCAATGGGAGGGAGAGATACTGAAGCTTTCTTT. It encodes CASSPMGGRDTEAFF.

The V gene is TRBV18, the J gene TRBJ1-1, with D unresolved. This CDR3 region has 13 residues. Germline V gives CDR1 KGHSH, CDR2 LQKENI. Trimming removed 5 bases from V and 4 bases from J, with 11 bases in between. The CDR3 coding sequence is TGTGCCAGCTCAATCGACAAAGTCACTGAAGCTTTCTTT. This sequence encodes CASSIDKVTEAFF.

The chain has TRBV6-5 and TRBJ2-6; 9 nucleotides match TRBD1. In germline, CDR1 is MNHEY, CDR2 SVGAGI. This CDR3 contains 14 residues. V shed 5 bases and J 9 bases; nucleotides not matched to a gene: 5. CDR3 region: CASSKTGGGNVLTF. In nucleotides, the CDR3 is TGTGCCAGCAGTAAAACAGGGGGCGGCAACGTCCTGACTTTC.

The chain carries TRBV5-8 and TRBJ2-3; possibly TRBD1 or TRBD2 for D (6 bases each). The germline V and J ends were trimmed by 0 bases and 3 bases, with 11 bases remaining between them. This CDR3 is built from 15 residues. Per the germline V gene, CDR1 is SGHTS and CDR2 is YDEGEE. The CDR3 sequence: CASSLVQGRTDTQYF. The CDR3, as DNA: TGTGCCAGCAGCTTGGTCCAGGGGAGGACAGATACGCAGTATTTT.

The CDR3 nucleotides are TGTGCCAGTAGTACAGGGGGCGTGGGTCAGCCCCAGCATTTT. Amino acid sequence: CASSTGGVGQPQHF. The chain recombines TRBV19 with TRBJ1-5; 8 bases map to TRBD1. After removal of 4 bases from V and 6 bases from J, the junction contained 5 bases not matched to a gene. Germline V gene sequence: CDR1 LNHDA, CDR2 SQIVND (reference sequence). The CDR3 has 14 amino acids.

The chain is built from TRBV7-9 and TRBJ2-7; D unresolved. CDR1 is SEHNR and CDR2 is FQNEAQ in the germline V gene (reference sequence). V was shortened by 5 bases and J by 4 bases, with 18 bases between the two germline ends. This CDR3 spans 15 amino acids. The CDR3: CASSPALRPGYEQYF. Written as DNA, the CDR3 is TGTGCCAGCAGCCCGGCGCTGAGGCCTGGGTACGAGCAGTACTTC.

This clone came up a few times. The genes are TRBV19 and TRBJ2-1; 8 bases align to TRBD2. J lost 6 bases, V lost 6 bases, and 10 bases had no gene match. Germline CDR1 LNHDA, CDR2 SQIVND (reference sequence). CDR3 length equals 15 residues. CDR3: CASSFSGKLANEQFF. In DNA, the CDR3 is TGTGCCAGTAGCTTTAGCGGGAAGTTAGCCAATGAGCAGTTCTTC.

Notes on this clone: Other nucleotide sequences in the sample specify the same CDR3. The J gene is TRBJ2-7, the V gene TRBV20-1; no clear D. CDR1 is DFQATT and CDR2 is SNEGSKA in the germline V gene (reference sequence). This CDR3 spans 11 amino acids. V lost 0 bases to trimming and J lost 1 base, with 1 base between them. Written as DNA, the CDR3 is TGCAGTGCTAGAGATTCCTACGAGCAGTACTTC. Translation: CSARDSYEQYF.

This clone has a handful of counts. The gene calls are TRBV11-3 and TRBJ2-7, with TRBD1 identical over 7 bases. The V and J ends lost 3 bases and 7 bases, in that order; junction bases with no gene match: 6. This CDR3 has 13 amino acids. CDR1 is SGHNT, CDR2 YENEEA, per germline. The CDR3 here is CASSFDRVGEQYF. The CDR3 nucleotides are TGTGCCAGCAGCTTCGACAGGGTGGGGGAGCAGTACTTC.

Concerning this clone itself: Other DNA sequences in the sample encode the same CDR3. The rearrangement joins TRBV18 to TRBJ1-5; no firm D call. In germline, CDR1 is KGHSH, CDR2 LQKENI. The V gene lost 6 bases and the J gene lost 3 bases, with 9 bases spanning the gap. The CDR3 has 13 amino acids. For the CDR3, the DNA is TGTGCCAGCTCCCCGGACCTCAATCAGCCCCAGCATTTT. Its translation is CASSPDLNQPQHF.

This sequence joins TRBV18 and TRBJ2-7; unclear D gene. Germline V gene lookup returns CDR1 KGHSH and CDR2 LQKENI. CDR3 length equals 11 residues. The germline V and J ends were trimmed by 1 base and 5 bases, with 3 bases remaining between them. The CDR3 region has the DNA TGTGCCAGCTCACCACAGGACGAGCAGTACTTC. Translated, it gives CASSPQDEQYF.

The chain has TRBV27 and TRBJ2-1, with TRBD2 identical over 14 bases. Germline CDR1 is MNHEY and CDR2 is SMNVEV (reference sequence). The CDR3 is 20 residues long. Trimming took 2 bases from V and 5 from J; bases not matched to a gene: 14. The chain's CDR3 is CASSLRVRTSGRILDNEQFF. The CDR3 DNA reads as TGTGCCAGCAGTTTAAGGGTTAGGACTAGCGGGAGGATTTTAGACAATGAGCAGTTCTTC.

The chain links TRBV29-1 to TRBJ1-4; D may be TRBD1 (6 bases). The V end lost 5 bases, the J end lost 7 bases, and 11 bases lay between the germline ends. This CDR3 contains 12 residues. Germline V CDR1 and CDR2: SQVTM, ANQGSEA. DNA for the CDR3: TGCAGCGTTATACAGGGAAGTGAAAAACTGTTTTTT. This gives the protein CSVIQGSEKLFF.

The chain joins TRBV6-1 to TRBJ1-2; D not certain. Germline-derived CDR1 and CDR2 are MNHNS and SASEGT. The CDR3 has 14 amino acids. Trimming removed 0 bases from V and 6 bases from J, with 11 bases in between. The CDR3 nucleotides read TGTGCCAGCAGTGAAGCGGGAGGGTATGATGGCTACACCTTC. It specifies CASSEAGGYDGYTF.